Listed below are T cell receptor beta chains from one sample, sequenced in a study of cytomegalovirus exposure and HLA in healthy donors. Profiling relied on immunoSEQ multiplex PCR, and the TCRdb table lists in-frame clones only, not all of them. The table records about 97,000 clones, approximately 87% of them present only once. The sample was PBMCs. Every receptor here comes from a man aged 35 to 55 in good health and CMV-seronegative. Each CDR3 is given with its conserved first and last residue. Fields, in order: V gene, D gene, clone size, J gene, CDR3 DNA, CDR3 protein. The D gene is left open where the match is weak. The listing skips clone size in some rows; elsewhere it reads once, few, many or a size class.

V: TRBV30
D: .
size: once
J: TRBJ2-7
DNA: TGTGCCTGGAGTACCTCGAGGGAGAAGCAGTACTTC
CDR3: CAWSTSREKQYF

V: TRBV6-5
D: TRBD1
size: .
J: TRBJ1-2
DNA: TGTGCCAGCAGTTGGGACAGGGAGAACTATGGCTACACCTTC
CDR3: CASSWDRENYGYTF

V: TRBV6-6
D: TRBD1
size: .
J: TRBJ1-2
DNA: TGTGCCAGCAGTTACTCGGCCGACAGGGGGAGTGGCTACACCTTC
CDR3: CASSYSADRGSGYTF

V: TRBV6-5
D: TRBD1
size: .
J: TRBJ2-1
DNA: TGTGCCAGCAGTTCGAGGACAGGGGAAAATGAGCAGTTCTTC
CDR3: CASSSRTGENEQFF

V: TRBV6-4
D: TRBD2
size: .
J: TRBJ2-3
DNA: TGTGCCAGCAGTGAGAGGACGGGGGGAACAGATACGCAGTATTTT
CDR3: CASSERTGGTDTQYF

V: TRBV10-3
D: TRBD1
size: .
J: TRBJ2-7
DNA: TGTGCCATCAGAGCAGGGGGCGAGAGCTACGAGCAGTACTTC
CDR3: CAIRAGGESYEQYF

V: TRBV7-3
D: .
size: .
J: TRBJ2-7
DNA: TGTGCCAGCAGCCCCCTCTATGGCTCCTACGAGCAGTACTTC
CDR3: CASSPLYGSYEQYF

V: TRBV27
D: .
size: .
J: TRBJ1-6
DNA: TGTGCCAGCAGTTTAGGAGGGGCTGGTTCACCCCTCCACTTT
CDR3: CASSLGGAGSPLHF

V: TRBV5-4
D: TRBD1
size: .
J: TRBJ2-7
DNA: TGTGCCAGCAGCCCGACGGGACAGGCGGTGGATCAGTACTTC
CDR3: CASSPTGQAVDQYF

V: TRBV4-1
D: TRBD2
size: .
J: TRBJ2-1
DNA: TGCGCCAGCAGCCCTGGACTAGCGGACTACAATGAGCAGTTCTTC
CDR3: CASSPGLADYNEQFF

V: TRBV7-2
D: .
size: few
J: TRBJ2-1
DNA: TGTGCCAGCAGCTTAGCGTTGGGGGGATCGGGTAATGAGCAGTTCTTC
CDR3: CASSLALGGSGNEQFF

V: TRBV4-1
D: TRBD2
size: .
J: TRBJ2-1
DNA: TGCGCCAGCAGCCAAGACCCCACCGGGGGGGCCTCACTCTTC
CDR3: CASSQDPTGGASLF

V: TRBV5-4
D: .
size: .
J: TRBJ2-7
DNA: TGTGCCAGCAGCTTGGCCGAGTCCCAATGGTACGAGCAGTACTTC
CDR3: CASSLAESQWYEQYF

V: TRBV7-6
D: TRBD1
size: few
J: TRBJ2-1
DNA: TGTGCCAGCAGCTTCGGACAGGGGAGAAGGAATGAGCAGTTCTTC
CDR3: CASSFGQGRRNEQFF

V: TRBV5-4
D: .
size: few
J: TRBJ2-7
DNA: TGTGCCAGCAGCATTCTCAGGGTACCCTACGAGCAGTACTTC
CDR3: CASSILRVPYEQYF

V: TRBV5-1
D: .
size: .
J: TRBJ2-3
DNA: TGCGCCAGCAGCTCGCCTGGCGGCGCAGATACGCAGTATTTT
CDR3: CASSSPGGADTQYF

V: TRBV6-5
D: TRBD2
size: .
J: TRBJ2-5
DNA: TGTGCCAGCAGTTTAGCGGGGGGGGAGGCAGAGACCCAGTACTTC
CDR3: CASSLAGGEAETQYF

V: TRBV7-9
D: .
size: .
J: TRBJ1-3
DNA: TGTTCCAGCGACTTATTAGGAGGAAACACCATATATTTT
CDR3: CSSDLLGGNTIYF

V: TRBV4-2
D: TRBD2
size: .
J: TRBJ2-3
DNA: TGTGCCAGCAGCCAGGTTAGCGGGGGCACAGATACGCAGTATTTT
CDR3: CASSQVSGGTDTQYF

V: TRBV19
D: TRBD1
size: .
J: TRBJ2-7
DNA: TGTGCCAGTAGTCCATACACCGGGACAGGGGGCTCCTACGAGCAGTACTTC
CDR3: CASSPYTGTGGSYEQYF

V: TRBV27
D: TRBD1
size: .
J: TRBJ1-2
DNA: TGTGCCAGCAGTTTAAAGCCGGGGACAGGGCTTGCCTATGGCTACACCTTC
CDR3: CASSLKPGTGLAYGYTF

V: TRBV5-1
D: TRBD2
size: .
J: TRBJ2-3
DNA: TGCGCCAGCAGCCTCAGACTAGCGGGCTCCACAGATACGCAGTATTTT
CDR3: CASSLRLAGSTDTQYF

V: TRBV4-3
D: .
size: once
J: TRBJ2-2
DNA: TGCGCCAGCAGCCAAGATTTACTACGAAACACCGGGGAGCTGTTTTTT
CDR3: CASSQDLLRNTGELFF

V: TRBV9
D: .
size: .
J: TRBJ1-1
DNA: TGTGCCAGCAGCGAGACGGACATCCTTGGGGCTTTCTTT
CDR3: CASSETDILGAFF

V: TRBV4-1
D: .
size: .
J: TRBJ1-2
DNA: TGCGCCAGCAGCCAAGATCCTCGCGGGGAGGGAGCTAACTATGGCTACACCTTC
CDR3: CASSQDPRGEGANYGYTF

V: TRBV5-6
D: .
size: .
J: TRBJ1-1
DNA: TGTGCCAGCAGCTTGACAGGGTGGGAAACGAACACTGAAGCTTTCTTT
CDR3: CASSLTGWETNTEAFF

V: TRBV5-5
D: TRBD2
size: .
J: TRBJ2-5
DNA: TGTGCCAGCAGCTCGCCTGGGGTAGCGGGGGGGCCTTTGTGGGAGACCCAGTACTTC
CDR3: CASSSPGVAGGPLWETQYF

V: TRBV29-1
D: .
size: .
J: TRBJ2-7
DNA: TGCAGCGTTGCCAACAGGGTGCATTACTACGAGCAGTACTTC
CDR3: CSVANRVHYYEQYF

V: TRBV21-1
D: .
size: .
J: TRBJ2-2
DNA: TGTGCCAGCAGCAAAGATCGCAAACAGACGGGGTTCTGGCGGGGGGCCGGAGCCGGGGAGCTGTTTTTT
CDR3: CASSKDRKQTGFWRGAGAGELFF

V: TRBV28
D: TRBD2
size: few
J: TRBJ2-1
DNA: TGTGCCAGCAGGTCCATAGCGGGGGGGCGATGGGAGCAGTTCTTC
CDR3: CASRSIAGGRWEQFF

V: TRBV9
D: .
size: .
J: TRBJ1-3
DNA: TGTGCCAGCAGCGTAGGGAGTTTCTCTGGAAACACCATATATTTT
CDR3: CASSVGSFSGNTIYF

V: TRBV29-1
D: .
size: .
J: TRBJ1-1
DNA: TGCAGCGTTGTCCTCGCTGAAGCTTTCTTT
CDR3: CSVVLAEAFF

V: TRBV5-1
D: TRBD2
size: .
J: TRBJ2-7
DNA: TGCGCCAGCAGCTTGGGGCTAGCGGTGGACGAGCAGTACTTC
CDR3: CASSLGLAVDEQYF

V: TRBV5-8
D: .
size: .
J: TRBJ2-7
DNA: TGTGCCAGCAGCTCGCCGCAGGGGACCCTCTCCTACGAGCAGTACTTC
CDR3: CASSSPQGTLSYEQYF

V: TRBV7-9
D: .
size: .
J: TRBJ2-7
DNA: TGTGCCAGCAGCTTAGGTCCGGGGAACTACGAGCAGTACTTC
CDR3: CASSLGPGNYEQYF

V: TRBV19
D: TRBD1
size: .
J: TRBJ1-2
DNA: TGTGCCAGTGAGAGACAGGGTGCCTATGGCTACACCTTC
CDR3: CASERQGAYGYTF

V: TRBV6-1
D: .
size: .
J: TRBJ2-7
DNA: TGTGCCAGCAGTAGGACGGACAAGGCTACCTACGAGCAGTACTTC
CDR3: CASSRTDKATYEQYF

V: TRBV5-6
D: .
size: .
J: TRBJ2-7
DNA: TGTGCCAGCAGCCGGAGGGGACGACCCTACGAGCAGTACTTC
CDR3: CASSRRGRPYEQYF

V: TRBV10-3
D: TRBD2
size: .
J: TRBJ2-3
DNA: TGTGCCATCAGTGAAGGGAGGCTAGCGGGGGATACAGATACGCAGTATTTT
CDR3: CAISEGRLAGDTDTQYF

V: TRBV7-2
D: .
size: .
J: TRBJ1-1
DNA: TGTGCCAGCAGCCACGGGTTAGTGGGGAACACTGAAGCTTTCTTT
CDR3: CASSHGLVGNTEAFF

V: TRBV9
D: .
size: .
J: TRBJ2-7
DNA: TGTGCCAGCAGCGTAGGAATCGGGACAAGGTTTGACGAGCAGTACTTC
CDR3: CASSVGIGTRFDEQYF

V: TRBV5-6
D: .
size: few
J: TRBJ2-6
DNA: TGTGCCAGCAGCTTGGCAGCCCGGGCTGGGGCCAACGTCCTGACTTTC
CDR3: CASSLAARAGANVLTF

V: TRBV7-6
D: .
size: .
J: TRBJ2-1
DNA: TGTGCCAGCCTTCCCGCCAGGGACACCTACAATGAGCAGTTCTTC
CDR3: CASLPARDTYNEQFF

V: TRBV4-2
D: .
size: .
J: TRBJ2-7
DNA: TGTGCCAGCAGCCAAGTGTTTAGTGGGCGCTCCTACGAGCAGTACTTC
CDR3: CASSQVFSGRSYEQYF

V: TRBV5-4
D: TRBD1
size: .
J: TRBJ1-1
DNA: TGTGCCAGCAGCGTAGGACAGGGGAGCCCTGAAGCTTTCTTT
CDR3: CASSVGQGSPEAFF

V: TRBV7-9
D: .
size: .
J: TRBJ1-1
DNA: TGTGCCAGCAGCTTAGGAAACAGGAACACTGAAGCTTTCTTT
CDR3: CASSLGNRNTEAFF

V: TRBV6-5
D: .
size: .
J: TRBJ1-2
DNA: TGTGCCAGCTCAGGGGTGGATGGCTACACCTTC
CDR3: CASSGVDGYTF

V: TRBV2
D: .
size: .
J: TRBJ1-5
DNA: TGTGCCAGCAGTGAAGAGTGGTCAGGCCGGAATAGCAATCAGCCCCAGCATTTT
CDR3: CASSEEWSGRNSNQPQHF

V: TRBV4-3
D: TRBD1
size: .
J: TRBJ1-3
DNA: TGCGCCAGCAGCCAAGATAGGGGGCCCTGGAACACCATATATTTT
CDR3: CASSQDRGPWNTIYF

V: TRBV18
D: TRBD1
size: .
J: TRBJ1-4
DNA: TGTGCCAGCTCACCGGACAGGGGGACTAATGAAAAACTGTTTTTT
CDR3: CASSPDRGTNEKLFF

V: TRBV10-3
D: .
size: .
J: TRBJ2-3
DNA: TGTGCCATGAGGAGCACAGATACGCAGTATTTT
CDR3: CAMRSTDTQYF